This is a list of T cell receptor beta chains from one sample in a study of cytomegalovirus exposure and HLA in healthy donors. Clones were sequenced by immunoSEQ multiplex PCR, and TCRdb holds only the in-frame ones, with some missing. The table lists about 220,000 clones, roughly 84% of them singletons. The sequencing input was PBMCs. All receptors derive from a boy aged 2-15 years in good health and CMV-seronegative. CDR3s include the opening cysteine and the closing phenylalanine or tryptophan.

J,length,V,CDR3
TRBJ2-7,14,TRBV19,CASSRREIAYEQYF
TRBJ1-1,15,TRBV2,CASSEVDRANTEAFF
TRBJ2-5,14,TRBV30,CAWTVGTGEETQYF
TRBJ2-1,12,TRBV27,CASSGRYNEQFF
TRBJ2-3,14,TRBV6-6,CASSSRLARDTQYF
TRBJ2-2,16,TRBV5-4,CASSSGLAQNTGELFF
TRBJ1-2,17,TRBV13,CASIQPIAGERNYGYTF
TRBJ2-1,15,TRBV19,CASSTGGFSYNEQFF
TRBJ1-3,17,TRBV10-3,CAITPGQPDSSGNTIYF
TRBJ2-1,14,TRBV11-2,CASSTPGQGNEQFF
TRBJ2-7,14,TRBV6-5,CASSSGLVSGEQYF
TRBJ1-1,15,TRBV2,CASSEAVGQMGEAFF
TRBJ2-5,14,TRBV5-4,CASSQGATQETQYF
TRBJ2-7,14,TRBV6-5,CASRIPGQGEEQYF
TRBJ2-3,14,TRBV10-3,CAIRGLAPRDTQYF
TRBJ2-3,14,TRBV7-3,CASSLVGGSDTQYF
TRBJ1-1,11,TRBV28,CASRQGAEAFF
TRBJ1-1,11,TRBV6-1,CASHGNTEAFF
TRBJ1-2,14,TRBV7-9,CASSTSGRVDGYTF
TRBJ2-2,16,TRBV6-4,CASSDRLAGNTGELFF
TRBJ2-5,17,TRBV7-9,CASSRGQVAVVQETQYF
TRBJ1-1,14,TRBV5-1,CASSPTTGSTEAFF
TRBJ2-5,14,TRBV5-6,CASRPGSGGETQYF
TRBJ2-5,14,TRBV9,CASSGLTSGGAQYF
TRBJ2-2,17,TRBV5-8,CASSLNLGTRGAGELFF
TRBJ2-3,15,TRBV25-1,CASSEGQGSSDTQYF
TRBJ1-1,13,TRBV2,CARWGQGKTEAFF
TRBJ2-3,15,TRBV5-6,CASSLERTGTDTQYF
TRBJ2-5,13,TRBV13,CASSLAYQETQYF
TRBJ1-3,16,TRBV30,CAWRLSTGKSGNTIYF
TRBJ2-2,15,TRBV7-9,CASSRRTVNTGELFF
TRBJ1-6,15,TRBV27,CASSSSLTANSPLHF
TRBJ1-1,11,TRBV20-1,CSARGMTEAFF
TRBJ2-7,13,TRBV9,CASSVGDRYEQYF
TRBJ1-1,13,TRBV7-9,CASSLGQGVEAFF
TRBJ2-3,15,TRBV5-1,CASSPQGGSTDTQYF
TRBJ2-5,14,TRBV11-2,CASSTQRGVETQYF
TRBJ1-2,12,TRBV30,CAWSRSDYGYTF
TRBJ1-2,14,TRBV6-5,CASRADRGDYGYTF
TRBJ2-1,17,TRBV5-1,CASSSRLAGGPGDEQFF